These 31 T cell receptor beta chains originate from one sample sequenced in a study of T cells after yellow fever vaccination (dated by TCRdb to between 2018 and 2020). Library prep was done by 5' RACE. Sequenced using an Illumina NovaSeq 6000. TCRdb trimmed the raw reads at Q25, called clones with MiXCR and kept productive beta chains. One record per CDR3 amino acid sequence lists the most common genes and DNA. In this sample the table shows under 400,000 distinct CDR3 sequences, roughly an eighth of which occur a single time. In total, the top ten clones hold approximately 3.3% of the sample. The label giving this sample's treatment or condition can be read as: live attenuated yellow fever vaccine strain. The sequenced sample was CD4+ T cells sorted from PBMCs, obtained 15 days after the yellow fever booster vaccination. These receptors originate from a young man who received the YFV17D yellow fever vaccine.

This clonotype was found many times. The V and J genes are TRBV7-9 and TRBJ1-1; D unresolved. Germline V gives CDR1 SEHNR, CDR2 FQNEAQ (reference sequence). V was clipped by 1 base and J by 6 bases, with 9 bases between them. The CDR3 sequence is 13 residues long. The chain's CDR3 is CASSLDGGSEAFF. Here the CDR3 DNA reads TGTGCCAGCAGCTTAGACGGCGGGTCTGAAGCTTTCTTT. Looking up the rest from reference TRBV7-9 and TRBJ1-1 gives the full variable domain: DTGVSQNPRHKITKRGQNVTFRCDPISEHNRLYWYRQTLGQGPEFLTYFQNEAQLEKSRLLSDRFSAERPKGSFSTLEIQRTEQGDSAMYLCASSLDGGSEAFFGQGTRLTVV.

This clonotype has more than one count but fewer than ten. V gene TRBV12-3 or TRBV12-4 combines with J gene TRBJ2-3; 8 bases line up with TRBD1. The CDR3 extends over 14 amino acids. V lost 5 bases and J lost 4; bases outside the gene matches: 5. CDR3 coding DNA: TGTGCCAGCAGTAGAGGACAGGGTCCAGATACGCAGTATTTT. It encodes CASSRGQGPDTQYF.

The chain has TRBV29-1 and TRBJ1-1; weak D call: TRBD1 (5 bases). Trimming took off 6 bases at V and 0 bases at J, with 14 bases between the two ends. The CDR3 loop spans 14 amino acids. Per germline, CDR1 SQVTM and CDR2 ANQGSEA. The CDR3 protein is CSVGPGTVNTEAFF. Written as DNA, the CDR3 is TGCAGCGTGGGACCCGGGACGGTGAACACTGAAGCTTTCTTT.

This clonotype was counted between two and nine times. The chain links TRBV20-1 to TRBJ2-2; 12 positions match TRBD2. This CDR3 has 15 amino acids. V lost 5 bases to trimming and J lost 6 bases; unmatched junction nucleotides: 7. CDR1 DFQATT and CDR2 SNEGSKA come from the germline V gene (reference sequence). DNA for the CDR3: TGCAGTGCTCCTAGCGGGGGGGCTGGGCCCGGGGAGCTGTTTTTT. Amino acid sequence: CSAPSGGAGPGELFF.

The chain carries TRBV5-1 and TRBJ2-3, with 14 bases matching TRBD2. The CDR3 is made up of 15 amino acids. V lost 4 bases, J lost 4 bases, and 2 bases stayed unmatched. Germline values: CDR1 SGHRS, CDR2 YFSETQ. The CDR3 DNA reads as TGCGCCAGCAGCGGGACTAGCGGGGGCTCAGATACGCAGTATTTT. It translates to CASSGTSGGSDTQYF.

The chain couples TRBV7-2 to TRBJ1-5, with TRBD1 as a possible D gene (6 bases). The CDR3 is 14 residues long. Germline CDR1 reads SGHTA; CDR2 reads FQGNSA. V dropped 5 bases and J dropped 9 bases, with 17 bases sitting between them. The CDR3 nucleotides read TGTGCCAGCAGCCTGACAGGCCCAATCAGGCCCCAGCATTTT. As protein: CASSLTGPIRPQHF.

This clonotype was observed a handful of times. The rearrangement uses TRBV6-2 or TRBV6-3 and TRBJ2-7, with 7 nucleotides matching TRBD1. The ends lost 5 bases at V and 7 bases at J; junction bases unmatched: 2. The germline CDR1 and CDR2 sequences are MNHEY and SVGEGT. The CDR3 runs 11 residues. The CDR3 DNA sequence: TGTGCCAGCAGTGTACAGGGGGAGCAGTACTTC. It is translated as CASSVQGEQYF.

This clonotype came up a few times. The chain has TRBV7-9 and TRBJ2-5; D ambiguous. V shed 5 bases and J shed 2 bases, with 12 bases lying between them. The CDR3 runs 14 residues. Germline CDR1 and CDR2: SEHNR and FQNEAQ (reference sequence). Here the CDR3 reads CASSLRILQETQYF. The CDR3 bases are TGTGCCAGCAGCCTCCGGATACTACAAGAGACCCAGTACTTC.

The rearrangement joins TRBV6-1 to TRBJ2-7; 7 bases align to TRBD2. Germline-derived CDR1 and CDR2 are MNHNS and SASEGT. J lost 6 bases, V lost 6 bases, and 8 bases had no gene match. The CDR3 consists of 13 residues. CDR3 DNA: TGTGCCAGCAGGGGAACCCTAGCGGCCGAGCAGTACTTC. Translated, it gives CASRGTLAAEQYF.

The chain uses TRBV6-4 and TRBJ2-7; unclear D gene. CDR1 and CDR2 (germline): MRHNA, SNTAGT. V lost 8 bases and J 2 bases, leaving 19 bases between the germline ends. The CDR3 totals 15 residues. The CDR3 sequence is CASCLELPLTYEQYF. The CDR3 DNA follows: TGTGCCAGCTGCCTTGAATTGCCGCTTACCTACGAGCAGTACTTC.

The chain combines TRBV29-1 with TRBJ1-1; the D gene is possibly TRBD1 (5 bases). The ends were cut back, 4 bases at V and 3 bases at J, with 12 bases in the middle. Germline CDR1 SQVTM, CDR2 ANQGSEA. The length of the CDR3 is 13 residues. CDR3 coding DNA: TGCAGCGTTGGTCGCCGGGGGGACACTGAAGCTTTCTTT. Translated, it gives CSVGRRGDTEAFF.

The genes are TRBV4-1 and TRBJ2-1, with TRBD2 matching 10 bases. Per germline, CDR1 MGHRA and CDR2 YSYEKL. Germline trimming cut 0 bases from V and 4 bases from J; bases unmatched to any gene: 3. CDR3 size: 16 residues. The CDR3 DNA follows: TGCGCCAGCAGCCAAGAAAAGCGGGGGGGTTACAATGAGCAGTTCTTC. Translation gives CASSQEKRGGYNEQFF.

This clonotype was counted a few times. The chain employs TRBV10-3 and TRBJ2-7; D perhaps matches TRBD2 (5 bases). Looked up from germline, CDR1 is ENHRY and CDR2 is SYGVKD. Trimming shortened V by 6 bases and J by 7 bases, and 16 bases separated the two germline ends. The CDR3 is made up of 13 amino acids. The CDR3 DNA reads TGTGCCATCAGGCCCACTACTGGAGGTGAGCAGTACTTC. It specifies CAIRPTTGGEQYF.

The chain employs TRBV9 and TRBJ2-3; possibly TRBD2 for D (6 bases). V lost 4 bases to trimming and J lost 1 base, with 19 bases between them. The V gene's germline CDR1 is SGDLS and CDR2 YYNGEE. This CDR3 is 17 amino acids long. The CDR3 bases are TGTGCCAGCAGCCCCACTTCGGGACTCCTCGGCACAGATACGCAGTATTTT. Translating gives CASSPTSGLLGTDTQYF.

This clonotype has more than one count but fewer than ten. This chain joins TRBV12-3 or TRBV12-4 and TRBJ1-1; 7 bases are shared with TRBD1. Losses at the gene ends were 8 bases for V and 1 base for J; bases not matched to a gene: 4. The CDR3 is 13 residues long. CDR3 region: CASHRGPNTEAFF. The CDR3 nucleotides are TGTGCCAGCCACAGGGGACCGAACACTGAAGCTTTCTTT.

The V call is TRBV20-1, the J call TRBJ1-6, with no clear D. Trimming cost V 6 bases and J 8 bases, with 11 bases left between them. The CDR3 length is 12 residues. The germline gives CDR1 DFQATT, CDR2 SNEGSKA (reference sequence). The CDR3 reads CSARAGYSPLHF. For the CDR3, the DNA is TGCAGTGCCCGGGCAGGATATTCACCCCTCCACTTT.

The DNA for the CDR3 is TGTGCCAGCAGCCAATCGACAGTCCAAGAGACCCAGTACTTC. It encodes CASSQSTVQETQYF. J is TRBJ2-5 and V is TRBV7-7; TRBD1 is a possible D gene (5 bases). V gave up 5 bases and J gave up 1 base, with 11 bases separating them. CDR1 is SSHAT, CDR2 FNYEAQ, per germline (reference sequence). This CDR3 contains 14 residues.

The chain has TRBV20-1 and TRBJ1-1, with D tentatively TRBD1 (6 bases). The V end was cut by 6 bases, the J end by 2 bases, with 13 bases between. This CDR3 is 13 amino acids long. Germline assignment: CDR1 DFQATT and CDR2 SNEGSKA (reference sequence). CDR3 sequence: CSAADRRNTEAFF. DNA for the CDR3: TGCAGTGCCGCCGACAGGCGAAACACTGAAGCTTTCTTT.

The rearrangement uses TRBV11-2 and TRBJ2-5; D is unresolved. The CDR3 runs to 14 residues. The V end was cut by 4 bases, the J end by 3 bases, with 12 bases between. Germline values: CDR1 SGHAT, CDR2 FQNNGV. CDR3 loop: CASSSNGPEETQYF. In DNA form, the CDR3 reads TGTGCCAGCAGCTCCAACGGGCCAGAAGAGACCCAGTACTTC.

This clonotype was seen a handful of times. This chain links TRBV4-3 with TRBJ2-3, with 8 nucleotides matching TRBD2. Trimming removed 1 base from V and 4 bases from J; junction bases left unmatched: 4. CDR3 size: 15 residues. Germline CDR1 LGHNA, CDR2 YSLEER. The CDR3 nucleotides read TGCGCCAGCAGCCAAGGGCGGGGGGCCTCAGATACGCAGTATTTT. Its translation: CASSQGRGASDTQYF.

This clonotype was seen a few times. The V call is TRBV27, the J call TRBJ1-4; 8 nucleotides match TRBD1. V trimming: 6 bases; J trimming: 5 bases; junction bases outside the gene matches: 8. Germline V gene lookup returns CDR1 MNHEY and CDR2 SMNVEV (reference sequence). The CDR3 has 15 residues. The CDR3 region is CASSSGGAGNEKLFF. The CDR3 coding sequence is TGTGCCAGCAGCTCAGGGGGCGCGGGGAATGAAAAACTGTTTTTT.

This chain joins TRBV5-1 and TRBJ2-3; perhaps TRBD2 as D (5 bases). Trimming pared 2 bases from V and 4 bases from J, leaving 11 bases between. Germline-derived CDR1 and CDR2 are SGHRS and YFSETQ. The CDR3 consists of 14 residues. This chain's CDR3 is CASSFSTGSDTQYF. The CDR3 DNA sequence: TGCGCCAGCAGCTTCTCCACGGGGTCAGATACGCAGTATTTT.

As DNA, the CDR3 is TGTGCCAGCAGTACACAGGCTGGCAATCAGCCCCAGCATTTT. Protein sequence: CASSTQAGNQPQHF. The chain combines TRBV6-5 with TRBJ1-5; D may be TRBD1 (5 bases). Germline CDR1 is MNHEY and CDR2 is SVGAGI. The CDR3 covers 14 residues. V lost 5 bases, J lost 2 bases, and 10 bases lay in between.

This clonotype has just a few counts. This chain connects TRBV7-6 to TRBJ2-4, with TRBD1 matching over 7 bases. The CDR3 loop spans 15 amino acids. Trimming cost V 1 base and J 5 bases; bases outside gene matches: 5. CDR1 is SGHVS and CDR2 is FNYEAQ in the germline V gene. The CDR3 bases are TGTGCCAGCAGCTTAGACTGGACAGGCCAAAACATTCAGTACTTC. As protein: CASSLDWTGQNIQYF.

This clonotype turned up a few times. This chain links TRBV7-2 with TRBJ1-6; no clear D. Germline V gene sequence: CDR1 SGHTA, CDR2 FQGNSA. The CDR3 loop spans 13 amino acids. The V gene lost 6 bases and the J gene lost 6 bases, with 9 bases spanning the gap. CDR3 sequence: CASRNSPNSPLHF. Here the CDR3 DNA reads TGTGCCAGCAGGAACAGCCCTAATTCACCCCTCCACTTT.

This clonotype has just a few counts. The chain couples TRBV5-4 to TRBJ2-5; either TRBD1 or TRBD2 may fit D (6 bases each). The length of the CDR3 is 15 residues. Trimming pared 0 bases from V and 4 bases from J, leaving 13 bases between. Germline assignment: CDR1 SGHNT and CDR2 YYREEE (reference sequence). DNA of the CDR3: TGTGCCAGCAGCTTGGAGGGGGGTTTTGGAGAGACCCAGTACTTC. Encoded protein: CASSLEGGFGETQYF.

This clonotype was detected only a few times. The chain combines TRBV6-5 with TRBJ1-6, with unresolved D. Deletions cut 2 bases from V and 10 bases from J, with 9 bases between. Germline assignment: CDR1 MNHEY and CDR2 SVGAGI. CDR3 length: 13 amino acids. The CDR3 region is CASSYVGESPLHF. The CDR3 region has the DNA TGTGCCAGCAGTTACGTCGGGGAGTCACCCCTCCACTTT.

The V call is TRBV5-4, the J call TRBJ2-1, with D perhaps TRBD1 or TRBD2 (6 bases each). Germline CDR1 SGHNT, CDR2 YYREEE (reference sequence). The ends were cut back, 4 bases at V and 2 bases at J, with 16 bases in the middle. This CDR3 region has 16 residues. The CDR3 reads CASSPPLGGTYNEQFF. Written as DNA, the CDR3 is TGTGCCAGCAGCCCGCCGCTAGGGGGGACCTACAATGAGCAGTTCTTC.

This chain joins TRBV3-1 and TRBJ1-1; perhaps TRBD1 as D (6 bases). This CDR3 contains 13 residues. V dropped 0 bases and J dropped 8 bases, with 10 bases sitting between them. Germline V lookup: CDR1 LGHDT, CDR2 YNNKEL (reference sequence). In DNA, the CDR3 is TGTGCCAGCAGCCAAGAGGGGGGCGTAGAAGCTTTCTTT. Amino acids: CASSQEGGVEAFF.

The chain combines TRBV28 with TRBJ2-7, with no clear D. The germline V gene has CDR1 MDHEN and CDR2 SYDVKM. This CDR3 contains 13 residues. V dropped 3 bases and J dropped 3 bases, with 9 bases sitting between them. In DNA, the CDR3 is TGTGCCAGCAGTTTCCCTCACGGCTACGAGCAGTACGTC. This gives the protein CASSFPHGYEQYV.

The rearrangement uses TRBV6-5 and TRBJ2-3; D remains ambiguous. Between the trimmed V and J ends, which lost 2 bases and 4 bases, there was a span of 10 bases. There are 14 residues in the CDR3. Germline V gives CDR1 MNHEY, CDR2 SVGAGI. In DNA form, the CDR3 reads TGTGCCAGCAGTTACAGGGTTGGGTCAGATACGCAGTATTTT. This translates into CASSYRVGSDTQYF.